This section outlines one TCR beta chain sequence together with its context. Its antigen is currently unknown. This sample includes further DNA sequences coding for the same CDR3. The sample belongs to a study of shared clonotypes between healthy human individuals. Trimming removed 3 bases at V and 3 bases at J, with 5 bases between. The CDR3 is 12 residues long. The germline V gene has CDR1 SGHRS and CDR2 YFSETQ. Study-wide results and caveats: Among donors, sharing of clonotypes was expected to be affected by sequencing depth. Compared with clonotypes that all four donors shared, non-shared clonotypes had lower generation probabilities.

Assay: immunoSEQ multiplex PCR; the TCRdb copy retains only in-frame clones and omits some. Of about 2.4 million clones detected, over 85% appear once; the ten largest clones hold approximately 0.36%. Every one of the donors was a Caucasian adult that lived in Nashville, Tennessee. The split of CD4+ cells yielded CD45RA+ naive and CD45RA-negative memory subsets. Sequences were obtained from naive CD4+ T cells from PBMCs. This sample's subset: CD45RA+ positively selected. The chain links TRBV5-1 to TRBJ2-3, with no clear D. This clonotype was obtained from a man aged 18 to 29 in good health. Some clones in this sample may be carry-over from other donors' samples. The CDR3 DNA sequence: TGCGCCAGCAGCTCAGATACAGATACGCAGTATTTT. Protein sequence: CASSSDTDTQYF.